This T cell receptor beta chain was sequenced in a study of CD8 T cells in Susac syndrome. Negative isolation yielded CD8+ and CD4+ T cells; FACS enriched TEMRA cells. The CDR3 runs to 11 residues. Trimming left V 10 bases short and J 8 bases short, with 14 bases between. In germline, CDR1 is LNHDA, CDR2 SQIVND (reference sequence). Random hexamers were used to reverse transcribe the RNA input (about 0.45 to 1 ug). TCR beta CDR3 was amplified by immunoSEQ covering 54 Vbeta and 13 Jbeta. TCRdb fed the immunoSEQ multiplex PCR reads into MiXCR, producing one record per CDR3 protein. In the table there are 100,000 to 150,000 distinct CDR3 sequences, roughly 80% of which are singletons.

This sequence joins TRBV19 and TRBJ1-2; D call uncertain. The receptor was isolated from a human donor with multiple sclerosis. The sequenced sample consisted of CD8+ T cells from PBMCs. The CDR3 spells CATFSYDGYTF. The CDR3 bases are TGTGCCACCTTCTCTTATGACGGCTACACCTTC.